This entry concerns a single T cell receptor (beta chain). The data were taken from a study of blood T cell repertoires in COVID-19. Turning to the study itself: T cells, B-cell-depleted T cells, or PBMCs supplied cDNA or gDNA.

The CDR3 is made up of 15 amino acids. The ends lost 3 bases at V and 3 bases at J; junction bases unmatched: 4. The germline CDR1 and CDR2 sequences are SEHNR and FQNEAQ (reference sequence). Original analysis: The authors estimated nucleated cell counts from reference gene primer amplification. Clones were read by immunoSEQ multiplex PCR, and TCRdb kept only the in-frame ones, dropping some. The V and J calls and the clone size are those of that table, but D and trimming were determined from the DNA. The top ten clones hold roughly 5.1% of a sample with about 290,000 clones, about 89% of them seen once.

Material for sequencing was peripheral blood. V usage is TRBV7-9 and J usage is TRBJ2-3; TRBD1 matches at 9 bases. The TCR was taken from a middle-aged man with acute or convalescent COVID-19. The CDR3 sequence: CASSLGDRETDTQYF. CDR3 DNA: TGTGCCAGCAGCTTGGGGGACAGGGAGACAGATACGCAGTATTTT.